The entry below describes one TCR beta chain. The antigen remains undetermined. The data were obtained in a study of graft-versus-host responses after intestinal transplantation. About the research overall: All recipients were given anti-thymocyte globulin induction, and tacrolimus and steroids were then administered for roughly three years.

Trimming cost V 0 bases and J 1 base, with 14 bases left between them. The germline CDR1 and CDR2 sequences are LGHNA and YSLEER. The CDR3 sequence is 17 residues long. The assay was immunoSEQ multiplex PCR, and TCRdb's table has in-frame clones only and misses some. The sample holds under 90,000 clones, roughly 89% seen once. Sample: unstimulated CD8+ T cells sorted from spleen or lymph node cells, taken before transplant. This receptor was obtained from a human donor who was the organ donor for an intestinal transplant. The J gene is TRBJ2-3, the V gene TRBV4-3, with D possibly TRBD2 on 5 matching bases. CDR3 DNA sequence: TGCGCCAGCAGCCAAGATCAGATCCGGGGAGGCACAGATACGCAGTATTTT. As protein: CASSQDQIRGGTDTQYF.